This T cell receptor (beta chain) stems from a study of T cell responses to AZD1222 COVID-19 vaccine. Points from the study as a whole: In a largely white British group with more females than males, clonal diversity was possibly underestimated.

The CDR3 spans 14 residues. The ends were cut back, 1 base at V and 7 bases at J, with 10 bases in the middle. Germline V gene sequence: CDR1 MNHEY, CDR2 SVGEGT. Method: immunoSEQ multiplex PCR; TCRdb's copy keeps in-frame clones and lacks some. The table lists about 120,000 clones, around nine tenths of them singletons. In regard to this clone: As yet, its antigen is unknown.

Sequencing was performed on peripheral blood, taken 28 days after the second dose of the MenACWY control vaccine. The TCR was taken from an adult who received the MenACWY meningococcal vaccine as a control. This chain joins TRBV6-2 or TRBV6-3 and TRBJ2-2, with D hard to call. CDR3 DNA: TGTGCCAGCAGTTACTTGGGTTGGCACGGGGAGCTGTTTTTT. Encoded protein: CASSYLGWHGELFF.